This T cell receptor beta chain was identified during a study of T cell clonality in common variable immunodeficiency. Heparinized whole blood, about 5 to 8.5 ml, came from each donor. With 4 bases clipped from V and 4 bases from J, the junction kept 8 bases outside the gene matches. From germline, CDR1 is SGHRS and CDR2 YFSETQ. This CDR3 contains 17 residues. Notes on the study in general: Fewer deletions and N-nucleotide insertions were reportedly seen in common variable immunodeficiency TCR beta sequences. CVID subjects shared fewer TCRbeta clones than healthy controls did.

To note about this clone: The antigen is undetermined. The read ends 3 residues before the CDR3 terminus; that terminus is restored from the germline J gene.

CVID and control samples used equivalent genomic DNA input. TCRdb's table, derived via immunoSEQ multiplex PCR, lists solely in-frame clones and lacks some. Listed for the sample are fewer than 75,000 clones, none seen a single time. The receptor's source is a person aged 18 to 75 in good health. The chain has TRBV5-1 and TRBJ2-3, with 14 bases identical to TRBD2. Sequencing was done on a sample of peripheral blood mononuclear cells. This CDR3 reads CASSRLAGGPGADTQYF. CDR3 DNA, as far as it was read: TGCGCCAGCAGCAGACTAGCGGGAGGGCCGGGGGCAGATACG.